Here is one T cell receptor beta chain with its context. As yet, its antigen is unknown. Vbeta (60) and Jbeta (13) primers were used in the PCR. Original processing methods: Unique TCR beta chains totaled some 81 million in a later count, with approximately 11 million of them shared. Repertoires were generated with immunoSEQ multiplex PCR, while TCRdb's copy carries only in-frame clones and drops some. V, J and clone size are those of that table, while D and trimming were read from the DNA. The sample yields more than 100,000 clones, roughly 85% seen once. This entry comes from a study of cytomegalovirus exposure and HLA in healthy donors. This CDR3 comprises 12 residues. Germline CDR1 and CDR2: MNHNY and SVGAGI (reference sequence). Trimming stripped 5 bases from V and 0 bases from J, with 4 bases between. Study-wide findings and caveats: Presence/absence analysis assumed near-uniform sequencing depth across donors. Follow-up analysis later connected one missense variant in DCLRE1C with trimming of TCR beta V- and J-genes.

The sample consisted of PBMCs. V is TRBV6-6 and J is TRBJ1-1; D unresolved. This clonotype was obtained from a man aged 40-49 years in good health and CMV-seronegative. The CDR3 loop is CASSAVNTEAFF. CDR3 DNA: TGTGCCAGCAGTGCGGTGAACACTGAAGCTTTCTTT.